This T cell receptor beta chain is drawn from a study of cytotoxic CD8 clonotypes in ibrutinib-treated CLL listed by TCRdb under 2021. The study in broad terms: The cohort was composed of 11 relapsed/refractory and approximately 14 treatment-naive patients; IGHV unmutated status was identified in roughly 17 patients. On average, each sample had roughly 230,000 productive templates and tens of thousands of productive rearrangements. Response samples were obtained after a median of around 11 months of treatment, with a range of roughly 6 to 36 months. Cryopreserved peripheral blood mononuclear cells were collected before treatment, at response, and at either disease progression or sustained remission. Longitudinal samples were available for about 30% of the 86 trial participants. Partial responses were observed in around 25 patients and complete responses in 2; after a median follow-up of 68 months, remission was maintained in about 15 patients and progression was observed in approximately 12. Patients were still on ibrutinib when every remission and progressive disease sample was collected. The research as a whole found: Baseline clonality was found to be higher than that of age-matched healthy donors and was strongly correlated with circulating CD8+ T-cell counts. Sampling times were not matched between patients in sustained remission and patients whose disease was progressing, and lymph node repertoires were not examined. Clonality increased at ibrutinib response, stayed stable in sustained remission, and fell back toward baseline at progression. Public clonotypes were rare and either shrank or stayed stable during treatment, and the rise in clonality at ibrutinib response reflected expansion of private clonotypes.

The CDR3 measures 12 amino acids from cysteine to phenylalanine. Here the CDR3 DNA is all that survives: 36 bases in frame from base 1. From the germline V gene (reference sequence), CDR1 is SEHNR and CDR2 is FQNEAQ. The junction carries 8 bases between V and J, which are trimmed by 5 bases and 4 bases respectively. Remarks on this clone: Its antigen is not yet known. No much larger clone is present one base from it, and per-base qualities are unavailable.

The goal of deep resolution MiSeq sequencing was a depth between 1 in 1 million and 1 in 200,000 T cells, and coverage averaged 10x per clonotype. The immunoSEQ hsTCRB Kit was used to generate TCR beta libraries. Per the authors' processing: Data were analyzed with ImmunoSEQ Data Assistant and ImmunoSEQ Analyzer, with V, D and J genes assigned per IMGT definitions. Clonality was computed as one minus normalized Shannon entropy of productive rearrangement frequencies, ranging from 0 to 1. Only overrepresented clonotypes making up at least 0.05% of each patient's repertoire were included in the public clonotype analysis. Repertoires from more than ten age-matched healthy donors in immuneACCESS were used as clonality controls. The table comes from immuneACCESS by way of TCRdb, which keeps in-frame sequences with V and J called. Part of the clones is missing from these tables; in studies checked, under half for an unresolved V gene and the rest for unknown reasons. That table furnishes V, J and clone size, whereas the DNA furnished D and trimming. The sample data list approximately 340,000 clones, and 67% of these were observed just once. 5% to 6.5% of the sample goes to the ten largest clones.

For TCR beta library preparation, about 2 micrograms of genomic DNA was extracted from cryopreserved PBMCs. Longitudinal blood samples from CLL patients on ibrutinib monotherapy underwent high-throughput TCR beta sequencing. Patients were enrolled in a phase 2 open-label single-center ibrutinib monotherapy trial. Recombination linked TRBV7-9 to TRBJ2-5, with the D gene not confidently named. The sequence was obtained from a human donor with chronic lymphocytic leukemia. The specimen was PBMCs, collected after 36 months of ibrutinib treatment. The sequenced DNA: TGTGCCAGCAGCACCATGCTAGAGACCCAGTACTTC. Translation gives CASSTMLETQYF.